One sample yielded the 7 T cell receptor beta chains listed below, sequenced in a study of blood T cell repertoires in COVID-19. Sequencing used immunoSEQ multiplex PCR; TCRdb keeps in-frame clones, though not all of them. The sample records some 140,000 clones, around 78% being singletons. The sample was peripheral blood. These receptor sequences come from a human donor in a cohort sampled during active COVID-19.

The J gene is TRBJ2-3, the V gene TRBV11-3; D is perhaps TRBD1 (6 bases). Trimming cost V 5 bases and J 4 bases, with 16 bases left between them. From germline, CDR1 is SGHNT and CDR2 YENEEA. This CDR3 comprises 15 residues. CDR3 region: CASSKFESGADTQYF. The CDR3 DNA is TGTGCCAGCAGCAAATTTGAGTCAGGGGCAGATACGCAGTATTTT. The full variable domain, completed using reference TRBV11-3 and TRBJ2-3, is EAGVVQSPRYKIIEKKQPVAFWCNPISGHNTLYWYLQNLGQGPELLIRYENEEAVDDSQLPKDRFSAERLKGVDSTLKIQPAELGDSAVYLCASSKFESGADTQYFGPGTRLTVL.

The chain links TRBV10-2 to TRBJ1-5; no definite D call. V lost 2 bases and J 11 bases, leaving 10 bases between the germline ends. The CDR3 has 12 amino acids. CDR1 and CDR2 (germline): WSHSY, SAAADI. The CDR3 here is CASSENVASQHF. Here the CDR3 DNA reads TGCGCCAGCAGTGAGAATGTAGCCTCCCAGCATTTT.

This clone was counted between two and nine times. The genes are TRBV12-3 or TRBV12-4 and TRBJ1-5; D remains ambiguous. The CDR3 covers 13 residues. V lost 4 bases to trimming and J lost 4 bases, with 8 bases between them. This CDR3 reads CASSSHQNQPQHF. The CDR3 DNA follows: TGTGCCAGCAGTTCACACCAGAATCAGCCCCAGCATTTT.

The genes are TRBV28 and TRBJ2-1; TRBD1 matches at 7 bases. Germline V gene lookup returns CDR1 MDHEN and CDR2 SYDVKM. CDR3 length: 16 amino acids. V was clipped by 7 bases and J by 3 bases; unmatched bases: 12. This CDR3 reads CASTAPDRARYNEQFF. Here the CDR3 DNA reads TGTGCCAGCACTGCTCCTGACAGGGCCCGCTACAATGAGCAGTTCTTC.

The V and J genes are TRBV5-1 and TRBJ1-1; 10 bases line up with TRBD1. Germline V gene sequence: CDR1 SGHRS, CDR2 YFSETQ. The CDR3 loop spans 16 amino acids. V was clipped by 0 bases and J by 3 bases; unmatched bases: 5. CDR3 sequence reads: CASSLVKDRGYTEAFF. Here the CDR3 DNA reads TGCGCCAGCAGCTTGGTAAAGGACAGGGGGTACACTGAAGCTTTCTTT.

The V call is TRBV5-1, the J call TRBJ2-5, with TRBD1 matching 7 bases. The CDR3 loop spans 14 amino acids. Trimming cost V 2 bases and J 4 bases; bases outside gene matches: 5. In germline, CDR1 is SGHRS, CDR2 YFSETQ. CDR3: CASSLQGIRETQYF. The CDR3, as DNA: TGCGCCAGCAGCTTACAGGGGATTAGAGAGACCCAGTACTTC. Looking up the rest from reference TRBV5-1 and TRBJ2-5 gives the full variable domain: KAGVTQTPRYLIKTRGQQVTLSCSPISGHRSVSWYQQTPGQGLQFLFEYFSETQRNKGNFPGRFSGRQFSNSRSEMNVSTLELGDSALYLCASSLQGIRETQYFGPGTRLLVL.

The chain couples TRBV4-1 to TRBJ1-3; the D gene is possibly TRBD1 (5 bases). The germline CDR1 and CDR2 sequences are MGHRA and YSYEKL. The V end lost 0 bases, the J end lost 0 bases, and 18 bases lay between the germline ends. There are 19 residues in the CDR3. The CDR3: CASSQDPRGPTYSGNTIYF. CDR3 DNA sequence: TGCGCCAGCAGCCAAGATCCGCGGGGACCGACCTACTCTGGAAACACCATATATTTT.